What follows are 24 T cell receptor beta chains derived from one specimen sequenced in a study of control samples from healthy donors and cancer patients. The repertoire was sequenced with immunoSEQ multiplex PCR; TCRdb's copy has only in-frame clones and lacks some. This table holds approximately 98,000 clones, almost 85% found once. Input material: blood. These receptors came from a young man in good health.

The rearrangement links TRBV28 to TRBJ2-3; D perhaps matches TRBD2 (7 bases). Germline values: CDR1 MDHEN, CDR2 SYDVKM. This CDR3 comprises 15 residues. Trimming took off 4 bases at V and 4 bases at J, with 15 bases between the two ends. The CDR3: CASSSFSGGADTQYF. In nucleotides, the CDR3 is TGTGCCAGCAGTTCCTTCTCGGGGGGCGCAGATACGCAGTATTTT.

The V gene is TRBV9, the J gene TRBJ1-4, with 7 positions matching TRBD1. The CDR3 has 14 residues. From germline, CDR1 is SGDLS and CDR2 YYNGEE. The V gene end was trimmed by 4 bases and the J gene end by 2 bases; junction bases not matched to a gene: 2. The CDR3 bases are TGTGCCAGCAGCTTGACAGGGACTAATGAAAAACTGTTTTTT. This codes for CASSLTGTNEKLFF. Based on the CDR3 plus reference TRBV9 and TRBJ1-4, the full variable domain is DSGVTQTPKHLITATGQRVTLRCSPRSGDLSVYWYQQSLDQGLQFLIQYYNGEERAKGNILERFSAQQFPDLHSELNLSSLELGDSALYFCASSLTGTNEKLFFGSGTQLSVL.

This sequence joins TRBV7-2 and TRBJ2-2, with unresolved D. Trimming pared 2 bases from V and 8 bases from J, leaving 9 bases between. Germline CDR1 SGHTA, CDR2 FQGNSA. There are 13 residues in the CDR3. The CDR3 reads CASSLKARGELFF. The CDR3 bases are TGTGCCAGCAGCTTAAAAGCGAGGGGGGAGCTGTTTTTT.

The DNA for the CDR3 is TGTGCCACCAAAGGGACACCGAGCTCCTACGAGCAGTACGTC. Translating gives CATKGTPSSYEQYV. This rearrangement joins TRBV24-1 to TRBJ2-7; the D gene is possibly TRBD1 (6 bases). V lost 8 bases and J lost 0, with 13 bases in between. The CDR3 is made up of 14 amino acids. Germline loops: CDR1 KGHDR, CDR2 SFDVKD.

V and J are TRBV6-4 and TRBJ2-1, with a weak D call TRBD2 (6 bases). V was shortened by 9 bases and J by 5 bases, with 20 bases between the two germline ends. CDR3 length equals 15 residues. Looked up from germline, CDR1 is MRHNA and CDR2 is SNTAGT. The CDR3 nucleotides are TGTGCCAGTGGGGTCATGAGGGGCGGGGACAATGAGCAGTTCTTC. This translates into CASGVMRGGDNEQFF.

The J gene is TRBJ2-3, the V gene TRBV7-6; possibly TRBD2 for D (5 bases). V was clipped by 1 base and J by 6 bases, with 20 bases between them. This CDR3 has 17 residues. Germline assignment: CDR1 SGHVS and CDR2 FNYEAQ. CDR3 sequence (DNA): TGTGCCAGCAGCTTAGATTATGGAGGCGGTTTTAGGGATACGCAGTATTTT. Protein: CASSLDYGGGFRDTQYF.

The rearrangement joins TRBV5-6 to TRBJ2-5; D possibly corresponds to TRBD2 (7 bases). The CDR3 spans 17 residues. The ends were cut back, 0 bases at V and 5 bases at J, with 20 bases in the middle. CDR1 is SGHDT, CDR2 YYEEEE, per germline. The CDR3 nucleotides are TGTGCCAGCAGCTTGGCTGTGCGGGGGCGGGCTGGGGAGACCCAGTACTTC. It encodes CASSLAVRGRAGETQYF.

The CDR3 nucleotides read TGTGCCACCAGGGGAGGCCCTAGCAATCAGCCCCAGCATTTT. Translated, it gives CATRGGPSNQPQHF. The chain is built from TRBV15 and TRBJ1-5; D is unclear. Per germline, CDR1 LNHNV and CDR2 YYDKDF (reference sequence). The CDR3 sequence is 14 residues long. V was cut by 6 bases and J by 0 bases, with 9 bases left in between.

The chain couples TRBV20-1 to TRBJ1-1, with no clear D. Deletions cut 6 bases from V and 8 bases from J, with 10 bases between. This CDR3 is built from 10 residues. CDR1 and CDR2 from the germline V gene are DFQATT and SNEGSKA (reference sequence). CDR3 sequence: CSANRAEAFF. CDR3 coding DNA: TGCAGTGCCAACCGGGCCGAAGCTTTCTTT.

This sequence joins TRBV11-2 and TRBJ1-2; D is possibly TRBD1 (5 bases). The V gene's germline CDR1 is SGHAT and CDR2 FQNNGV. This CDR3 has 13 amino acids. Trimming shortened V by 7 bases and J by 7 bases, and 16 bases separated the two germline ends. The CDR3 DNA is TGTGCCAGCACCATAGGGCTTGGGACTGGCTACACCTTC. This sequence encodes CASTIGLGTGYTF.

This clone has just one count. This chain connects TRBV27 to TRBJ2-2, with 9 bases matching TRBD2. The J segment lost 5 bases and the V segment lost 6 bases, leaving 19 bases of the junction unmatched. The CDR3 length is 19 residues. Germline CDR1 MNHEY, CDR2 SMNVEV (reference sequence). CDR3 bases: TGTGCCAGCAGCGCCCGCAAGACCCTCCGCGGGGGGGCTACCGGGGAGCTGTTTTTT. As protein: CASSARKTLRGGATGELFF.

The chain joins TRBV10-2 to TRBJ2-5; possibly TRBD2 for D (6 bases). Trimming removed 7 bases at V and 9 bases at J, with 24 bases between. The CDR3 is made up of 15 amino acids. Germline lookup yields CDR1 WSHSY and CDR2 SAAADI. The CDR3 reads CASTLVPGGSTAQYF. The CDR3, as DNA: TGCGCCAGCACTTTAGTTCCCGGAGGGTCAACGGCCCAGTACTTC.

This rearrangement joins TRBV30 to TRBJ1-1; D gene ambiguous. CDR1 is GTSNPN and CDR2 is SVGIG in the germline V gene (reference sequence). Deletions cut 5 bases from V and 5 bases from J, with 9 bases between. The CDR3 loop spans 11 amino acids. CDR3 in amino acids: CAWRFRTEAFF. CDR3 in DNA: TGTGCCTGGCGGTTTAGGACTGAAGCTTTCTTT. The entire variable domain, with the rest obtained from reference TRBV30 and TRBJ1-1, is as follows: SQTIHQWPATLVQPVGSPLSLECTVEGTSNPNLYWYRQAAGRGLQLLFYSVGIGQISSEVPQNLSASRPQDRQFILSSKKLLLSDSGFYLCAWRFRTEAFFGQGTRLTVV.

The V gene is TRBV6-4, the J gene TRBJ2-3; perhaps TRBD2 as D (7 bases). The CDR3 extends over 15 amino acids. Germline loops: CDR1 MRHNA, CDR2 SNTAGT. The V end lost 4 bases, the J end lost 5 bases, and 16 bases lay between the germline ends. The CDR3 region is CASSGGGGEGDTQYF. CDR3 nucleotide sequence: TGTGCCAGCAGTGGAGGCGGGGGCGAGGGAGATACGCAGTATTTT.

The chain is built from TRBV30 and TRBJ2-7, with 7 nucleotides matching TRBD1. Germline V CDR1 and CDR2: GTSNPN, SVGIG (reference sequence). CDR3 length: 12 residues. With 7 bases clipped from V and 2 bases from J, the junction kept 5 bases outside the gene matches. The CDR3 sequence: CAFRGWTYEQYF. The CDR3 DNA reads as TGTGCCTTCAGGGGGTGGACCTACGAGCAGTACTTC. The full variable domain, completed using reference TRBV30 and TRBJ2-7, is SQTIHQWPATLVQPVGSPLSLECTVEGTSNPNLYWYRQAAGRGLQLLFYSVGIGQISSEVPQNLSASRPQDRQFILSSKKLLLSDSGFYLCAFRGWTYEQYFGPGTRLTVT.

V and J are TRBV29-1 and TRBJ1-2, with TRBD1 matching 9 bases. Trimming at V came to 7 bases and at J to 6 bases, leaving 3 bases not matched to a gene. This CDR3 region has 11 residues. Germline CDR1 and CDR2: SQVTM and ANQGSEA. Written as DNA, the CDR3 is TGCAGCGCCGGACAGGGGAATGGCTACACCTTC. It yields the protein CSAGQGNGYTF.

A single count supports this clone. J is TRBJ1-5 and V is TRBV5-1; 7 positions agree with TRBD1. With 4 bases clipped from V and 3 bases from J, the junction kept 4 bases outside the gene matches. Germline assignment: CDR1 SGHRS and CDR2 YFSETQ. The CDR3 is 14 residues long. CDR3 bases: TGCGCCAGCAGCCCCGGGACAGACAATCAGCCCCAGCATTTT. Residues: CASSPGTDNQPQHF.

The chain is built from TRBV2 and TRBJ1-3; D may be TRBD1 (5 bases). This CDR3 has 16 residues. CDR1 is SNHLY and CDR2 is FYNNEI in the germline V gene. Trimming took off 8 bases at V and 1 base at J, with 18 bases between the two ends. The CDR3 nucleotides are TGTGCCAGCGGGGTAGAGAGGGGCGCTTCTGGAAACACCATATATTTT. Translated, it gives CASGVERGASGNTIYF.

The chain uses TRBV30 and TRBJ2-5; D not certain. The CDR3 covers 11 residues. Per germline, CDR1 GTSNPN and CDR2 SVGIG (reference sequence). V dropped 0 bases and J dropped 5 bases, with 4 bases sitting between them. The CDR3 loop is CAWSVRETQYF. For the CDR3, the DNA is TGTGCCTGGAGTGTACGGGAGACCCAGTACTTC.

V gene TRBV13 combines with J gene TRBJ1-1; the D gene is possibly TRBD1 (6 bases). Trimming took 5 bases from V and 2 from J, leaving 24 bases between them. This CDR3 is 18 amino acids long. The germline V gene encodes CDR1 PRHDT and CDR2 FYEKMQ (reference sequence). The CDR3 region has the DNA TGTGCCAGCAGCCTCACAGGGAGGATGGAGCCTTCAAACACTGAAGCTTTCTTT. Translated: CASSLTGRMEPSNTEAFF.

V and J are TRBV3-1 (or the pseudogene TRBV3-2) and TRBJ2-7, with TRBD2 identical over 10 bases. Losses at the gene ends were 0 bases for V and 1 base for J; bases not matched to a gene: 3. This CDR3 has 16 residues. Germline V gene data show CDR1 as LGHDT and CDR2 as YNNKEL (reference sequence). The CDR3 sequence is CASSQDRTSGSYEQYF. In DNA form, the CDR3 reads TGTGCCAGCAGCCAAGACCGGACTAGCGGATCCTACGAGCAGTACTTC.

This clone was found a few times. The rearrangement links TRBV6-5 to TRBJ1-5; a weak D match, TRBD1 (5 bases). The V and J ends lost 8 bases and 4 bases respectively, with 15 bases between them. The germline CDR1 and CDR2 sequences are MNHEY and SVGAGI. The CDR3 contains 14 residues. The CDR3: CASSGQGGNQPQHF. In nucleotides, the CDR3 is TGTGCCAGCTCTGGGCAGGGTGGAAATCAGCCCCAGCATTTT.

The chain couples TRBV14 to TRBJ2-7; D is undetermined. Between the trimmed V and J ends, which lost 4 bases and 3 bases, there was a span of 4 bases. The CDR3 covers 11 residues. Germline-derived CDR1 and CDR2 are SGHDN and FVKESK. The CDR3 spells CASSPYYEQYV. The CDR3, as DNA: TGTGCCAGCAGCCCCTACTACGAGCAGTACGTC.

The J gene is TRBJ2-3, the V gene TRBV9, with D possibly matching TRBD1 (6 bases). CDR1 is SGDLS, CDR2 YYNGEE, per germline. The CDR3 is 15 residues long. V lost 2 bases and J 1 base, leaving 11 bases between the germline ends. The CDR3 here is CASSVGAGGTDTQYF. CDR3 sequence (DNA): TGTGCCAGCAGCGTTGGGGCAGGGGGCACAGATACGCAGTATTTT.